A selection of T cell receptor beta chains follows, all from one sample in a study of T cells in Graves' hyperthyroidism and ophthalmopathy. TCRdb independently ran MiXCR on the multiplex PCR reads; one entry per CDR3 protein. The table has about 270,000 distinct CDR3 sequences, 22% seen once; the top ten hold 64%. The sequencing sample was made of blood. The receptors originated from a man in his thirties or forties with Graves' ophthalmopathy. CDR3s include the opening cysteine and the closing phenylalanine or tryptophan. D genes are given only for firm matches. Not every row has a clone size; where given, it reads once, few, many or a size class.

d_call,v_call,j_call,clone_size,cdr3_aa,cdr3_nt
.,TRBV18,TRBJ2-7,few,CASSPSTGRYEQYF,TGTGCCAGCTCACCAAGTACAGGGCGCTACGAGCAGTACTTC
TRBD1,TRBV6-2/TRBV6-3,TRBJ1-5,.,CASSDTGGSNQPQHF,TGTGCCAGCAGTGACACAGGGGGGAGCAATCAGCCCCAGCATTTT
.,TRBV28,TRBJ1-5,many,CASSRATGNFQPQHF,TGTGCCAGCAGTCGAGCTACAGGGAACTTTCAGCCCCAGCATTTT
.,TRBV6-5,TRBJ2-3,few,CASSYRRDTDTQYF,TGTGCCAGCAGTTACAGGCGAGACACAGATACGCAGTATTTT
.,TRBV11-3,TRBJ1-1,many,CASSYSGGGTEAFF,TGTGCCAGCAGCTATAGTGGGGGCGGCACTGAAGCTTTCTTT
.,TRBV5-8,TRBJ2-3,many,CASNRKSTDTQYF,TGTGCCAGCAACCGGAAGAGCACAGATACGCAGTATTTT
.,TRBV28,TRBJ1-1,many,CASSLGRRGTEAFF,TGTGCCAGCAGTTTAGGGCGAAGGGGCACTGAAGCTTTCTTT
.,TRBV12-3/TRBV12-4,TRBJ1-2,many,CASSFARGQEGYTF,TGTGCCAGCAGTTTCGCTCGTGGTCAGGAGGGCTACACCTTC
TRBD1,TRBV6-1,TRBJ1-2,.,CASRKGAPSGYGYTF,TGTGCCAGCAGAAAGGGGGCCCCGTCCGGCTATGGCTACACCTTC
.,TRBV3-1,TRBJ2-7,many,CASSQDSGGTAYEQYF,TGTGCCAGCAGCCAAGATTCGGGCGGGACCGCCTACGAGCAGTACTTC
.,TRBV24-1,TRBJ2-1,.,CATSDITRTVGYNEQFF,TGTGCCACCAGTGATATTACCCGGACGGTTGGCTACAATGAGCAGTTCTTC
TRBD1,TRBV20-1,TRBJ1-6,many,CSARAGTGSSPLHF,TGCAGTGCTAGGGCCGGGACAGGGAGTTCACCCCTCCACTTT
.,TRBV2,TRBJ2-1,many,CASMWDPSYNEQFF,TGTGCCAGCATGTGGGATCCATCCTACAATGAGCAGTTCTTC
.,TRBV7-6,TRBJ2-5,many,CASSQQPGPSAQTQYF,TGTGCCAGCAGCCAACAACCGGGACCCTCAGCCCAGACCCAGTACTTC